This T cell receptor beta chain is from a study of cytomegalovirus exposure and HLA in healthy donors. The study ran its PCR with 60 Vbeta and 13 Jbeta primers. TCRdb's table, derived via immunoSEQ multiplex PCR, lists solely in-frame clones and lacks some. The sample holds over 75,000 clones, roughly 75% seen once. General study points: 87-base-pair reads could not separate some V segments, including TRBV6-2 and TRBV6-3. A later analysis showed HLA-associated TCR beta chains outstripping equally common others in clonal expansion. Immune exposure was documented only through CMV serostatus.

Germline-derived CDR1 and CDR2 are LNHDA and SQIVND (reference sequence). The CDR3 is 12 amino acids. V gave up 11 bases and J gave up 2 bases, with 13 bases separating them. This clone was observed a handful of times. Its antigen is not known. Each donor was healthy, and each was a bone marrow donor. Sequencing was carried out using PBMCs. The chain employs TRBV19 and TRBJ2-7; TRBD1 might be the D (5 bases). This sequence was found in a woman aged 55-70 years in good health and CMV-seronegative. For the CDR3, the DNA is TGTGCCGCACAGACAGTGCCCTACGAGCAGTACTTC. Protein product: CAAQTVPYEQYF.